In its sample, the clone carrying this T cell receptor (beta chain) was seen many times. Its antigen remains unidentified. This specimen belongs to a study of T cells after yellow fever vaccination. Overall study context: SMART-Seq v4 Ultra Low Input served to prepare low-cell-number fractions.

TCR cDNA was made by 5'RACE template switching, adding a universal primer site and UMIs. Each CDR3 protein gets one entry after TCRdb re-called the 5' RACE reads with MiXCR. This sample has some 220,000 distinct CDR3 sequences, with 3% to 4% found just once. Findings of the study overall: Detected again after the booster were most primary-vaccination clones, at 96% CD4 and about 90% CD8. Researchers report a weaker secondary response that nonetheless peaked faster, day 5 versus 15.

The V end lost 0 bases, the J end lost 4 bases, and 7 bases lay between the germline ends. CDR3 length: 14 residues. Germline V gene lookup returns CDR1 SGHRS and CDR2 YFSETQ. This chain links TRBV5-1 with TRBJ2-2, with D uncertain. Sequenced here: CD4+ T cells sorted from PBMCs, sampled 10 days after the yellow fever booster vaccination. This sequence originates from a man younger than 30 who received the YFV17D yellow fever vaccine. The CDR3 sequence: CASSLVLSTGELFF. The DNA for the CDR3 is TGCGCCAGCAGCTTGGTTCTTAGCACCGGGGAGCTGTTTTTT.